The rows below give T cell receptor beta chains drawn from one sample of a study of blood T cell repertoires in COVID-19. Some clones are missing from TCRdb's copy, which holds only in-frame ones; the method was immunoSEQ multiplex PCR. The table includes around 25,000 clones, nearly 90% detected once. Sequenced sample: peripheral blood. These receptors came from a woman aged 55-70 years with active COVID-19. Each CDR3 is given with its conserved first and last residue. A D gene is named only where the DNA matches it firmly. Not all rows give a size; the values are once, few, many and, for expanded clones, a class.

v_call,j_call,clone_size,d_call,cdr3_aa,cdr3_nt
TRBV5-1,TRBJ2-2,-,TRBD2,CASSYPGREVVGELFF,TGCGCCAGCAGCTACCCCGGGCGGGAGGTCGTCGGGGAGCTGTTTTTT
TRBV7-2,TRBJ2-1,-,-,CASSLARLAGEQFF,TGTGCCAGCAGCTTAGCGAGATTGGCGGGAGAGCAGTTCTTC
TRBV19,TRBJ1-1,-,-,CASTLTRQRNTEAFF,TGTGCCAGTACCCTCACCCGACAGAGGAACACTGAAGCTTTCTTT
TRBV19,TRBJ2-3,once,TRBD2,CASLAGGGTDTQYF,TGTGCCTCCTTAGCGGGAGGGGGCACAGATACGCAGTATTTT
TRBV27,TRBJ2-1,-,TRBD2,CASSLAGGYNEQFF,TGTGCCAGCAGTTTAGCGGGAGGCTACAATGAGCAGTTCTTC
TRBV28,TRBJ1-2,once,TRBD1,CASSAYTTGRPGYTF,TGTGCCAGCAGTGCTTACACGACAGGGCGGCCTGGCTACACCTTC
TRBV19,TRBJ2-1,-,TRBD2,CASSPEKAGVAGNEQFF,TGTGCCAGTAGTCCAGAGAAAGCGGGAGTCGCCGGCAATGAGCAGTTCTTC
TRBV28,TRBJ1-2,-,-,CASSFQTQAGHGYTF,TGTGCCAGCAGTTTTCAGACACAGGCCGGGCATGGCTACACCTTC
TRBV7-2,TRBJ1-1,-,TRBD1,CASSTVDRVNTEAFF,TGTGCCAGCAGCACCGTCGACAGGGTGAACACTGAAGCTTTCTTT
TRBV28,TRBJ2-7,once,TRBD2,CASRPLAALYEQYF,TGTGCCAGCAGACCACTAGCGGCCCTCTACGAGCAGTACTTC
TRBV11-2,TRBJ1-1,once,-,CASSLVGIGAVGAFF,TGTGCCAGCAGCTTAGTGGGGATAGGGGCCGTGGGAGCTTTCTTT
TRBV30,TRBJ1-6,once,-,CAWSERGGNSPLHF,TGTGCCTGGAGTGAAAGGGGTGGGAATTCACCCCTCCACTTT
TRBV7-9,TRBJ1-2,-,-,CASSLGGEDYGYTF,TGTGCCAGCAGCTTAGGGGGGGAGGACTATGGCTACACCTTC
TRBV5-1,TRBJ2-5,few,-,CASSFKGEGYQETQYF,TGCGCCAGCAGCTTCAAAGGGGAAGGATACCAAGAGACCCAGTACTTC
TRBV29-1,TRBJ2-3,-,TRBD1,CSVRQGDTDTQYF,TGCAGCGTCCGACAGGGGGACACAGATACGCAGTATTTT
TRBV5-4,TRBJ2-7,-,-,CASSLVGGRYEQYF,TGTGCCAGCAGCTTAGTAGGAGGGCGGTACGAGCAGTACTTC
TRBV12-3/TRBV12-4,TRBJ2-7,-,-,CASGASSYEQYF,TGTGCCAGCGGGGCGAGCTCCTACGAGCAGTACTTC
TRBV2,TRBJ2-1,-,TRBD2,CASSESPRGSGSYNEQFF,TGTGCCAGCAGTGAATCCCCCCGCGGAAGCGGGAGCTACAATGAGCAGTTCTTC
TRBV27,TRBJ2-5,-,-,CASAQVPETQYF,TGTGCCAGTGCACAGGTCCCGGAGACCCAGTACTTC
TRBV9,TRBJ1-2,-,TRBD1,CASSVGQVGLYGYTF,TGTGCCAGCAGCGTCGGACAGGTGGGACTCTATGGCTACACCTTC
TRBV7-9,TRBJ1-4,once,TRBD1,CASSTIHRDRLFF,TGTGCCAGCAGCACCATCCATCGGGACAGACTGTTTTTT
TRBV12-3/TRBV12-4,TRBJ2-1,-,-,CASSLTSEQFF,TGTGCCAGCAGTTTAACTAGCGAGCAGTTCTTC
TRBV9,TRBJ2-7,-,TRBD2,CAASGKDYEQYF,TGTGCAGCTAGCGGGAAGGACTACGAGCAGTACTTC
TRBV19,TRBJ2-7,-,TRBD1,CASSIDRTGGGYEQYF,TGTGCCAGTAGTATAGATCGGACAGGGGGCGGTTACGAGCAGTACTTC
TRBV28,TRBJ1-2,-,-,CASSPVRTVVGYTF,TGTGCCAGCAGTCCGGTACGGACAGTGGTCGGCTACACCTTC
TRBV12-3/TRBV12-4,TRBJ1-2,-,-,CASTAGNYGYTF,TGTGCCAGCACGGCGGGGAACTATGGCTACACCTTC
TRBV7-9,TRBJ2-7,-,TRBD1,CASSPRDRVYEQYF,TGTGCCAGCAGCCCCCGGGACAGGGTCTACGAGCAGTACTTC
TRBV7-2,TRBJ1-5,-,-,CASSLAPAGNQPQHF,TGTGCCAGCAGCTTAGCCCCCGCGGGGAATCAGCCCCAGCATTTT
TRBV6-5,TRBJ2-1,-,-,CASSRLVWDEQFF,TGTGCCAGCAGTAGACTAGTGTGGGATGAGCAGTTCTTC
TRBV5-4,TRBJ1-4,-,-,CASSRGATNEKLFF,TGTGCCAGCAGCCGGGGGGCAACTAATGAAAAACTGTTTTTT
TRBV18,TRBJ1-2,-,TRBD1,CASSPLVGQGGYTF,TGTGCCAGCTCACCACTCGTTGGACAGGGAGGCTACACCTTC
TRBV6-4,TRBJ1-3,-,TRBD1,CASPNASDRGPSSGNTIYF,TGTGCCAGCCCAAACGCTTCGGACAGGGGTCCGAGCTCTGGAAACACCATATATTTT
TRBV5-5,TRBJ2-5,-,-,CASSLDRIEIQETQYF,TGTGCCAGCAGCTTGGACAGGATAGAAATTCAAGAGACCCAGTACTTC
TRBV5-6,TRBJ2-2,-,TRBD1,CASSFGTGTITGELFF,TGTGCCAGCAGCTTCGGGACAGGTACCATCACCGGGGAGCTGTTTTTT
TRBV5-6,TRBJ2-7,medium-sized,TRBD2,CASSSGRDPHRSGAYEQYF,TGTGCCAGCAGCTCCGGGAGGGACCCCCATCGGAGCGGGGCCTACGAGCAGTACTTC
TRBV28,TRBJ1-1,-,-,CASSGLRNTEAFF,TGTGCCAGCAGTGGGCTGAGGAACACTGAAGCTTTCTTT
TRBV7-2,TRBJ1-5,-,TRBD1,CASSLQGAWQPQHF,TGTGCCAGCAGCTTACAGGGGGCGTGGCAGCCCCAGCATTTT
TRBV5-5,TRBJ2-7,once,-,CASSWGGDEQYF,TGTGCCAGCAGCTGGGGGGGCGACGAGCAGTACTTC
TRBV5-1,TRBJ1-4,-,TRBD1,CASSLAAGQGRKLFF,TGCGCCAGCAGCTTGGCCGCGGGACAGGGGCGGAAACTGTTTTTT
TRBV7-9,TRBJ1-1,-,-,CASSLFSGGGEAFF,TGTGCCAGCAGCTTGTTTTCCGGAGGTGGTGAAGCTTTCTTT
TRBV27,TRBJ2-7,-,TRBD1,CASSRGQGGSYEQYF,TGTGCCAGCAGTCGAGGACAGGGGGGCTCCTACGAGCAGTACTTC
TRBV3-1/TRBV3-2,TRBJ2-1,-,TRBD2,CASSRREGRRGINEQFF,TGTGCCAGCAGCAGACGGGAGGGCCGTCGAGGTATCAATGAGCAGTTCTTC
TRBV28,TRBJ2-2,-,TRBD1,CASSSVGQGGAGELFF,TGTGCCAGCAGTTCTGTGGGACAGGGGGGGGCCGGGGAGCTGTTTTTT
TRBV27,TRBJ2-1,-,TRBD2,CASTGFLYSGRGSEQFF,TGTGCCAGCACCGGATTTCTTTACAGCGGGAGGGGGAGTGAGCAGTTCTTC
TRBV7-9,TRBJ2-1,-,-,CASSPRDGSSYNEQFF,TGTGCCAGCAGCCCCCGGGATGGATCCTCCTACAATGAGCAGTTCTTC
TRBV5-1,TRBJ1-1,once,TRBD1,CASSLNRGITEAFF,TGCGCCAGCAGCTTGAACAGGGGAATTACTGAAGCTTTCTTT
TRBV10-3,TRBJ2-7,-,TRBD2,CASSESSGGGQRDRYEQYF,TGTGCCAGCAGTGAGTCCTCCGGGGGGGGGCAGCGGGATAGATACGAGCAGTACTTC
TRBV6-5,TRBJ2-7,-,TRBD1,CASSMTGVHYEQYF,TGTGCCAGCAGTATGACAGGGGTTCACTACGAGCAGTACTTC
TRBV15,TRBJ2-5,-,-,CATSRSRGEETQYF,TGTGCCACCAGCAGGTCCAGGGGGGAGGAGACCCAGTACTTC
TRBV30,TRBJ1-2,-,TRBD1,CAWNPPGQVNYGYTF,TGTGCCTGGAATCCCCCTGGACAGGTGAACTATGGCTACACCTTC
TRBV29-1,TRBJ2-7,-,-,CSVEQASSYEQYF,TGCAGCGTTGAACAAGCGAGCTCCTACGAGCAGTACTTC
TRBV4-3,TRBJ2-1,-,TRBD2,CASSPNGLAGELYNEQFF,TGCGCCAGCAGTCCTAACGGACTAGCGGGAGAGCTTTACAATGAGCAGTTCTTC
TRBV9,TRBJ2-3,-,TRBD2,CASSVGTSGISTDTQYF,TGTGCCAGCAGCGTAGGGACTAGCGGCATCAGCACAGATACGCAGTATTTT
TRBV19,TRBJ2-2,-,TRBD1,CASSIGQGRGTGELFF,TGTGCCAGTAGTATCGGACAGGGAAGGGGTACCGGGGAGCTGTTTTTT
TRBV7-2,TRBJ2-4,-,TRBD2,CASSLTSGNLGAKNIQYF,TGTGCCAGCAGCTTAACTAGCGGAAACCTAGGCGCCAAAAACATTCAGTACTTC
TRBV3-1/TRBV3-2,TRBJ2-1,once,TRBD1,CASSQPGTGKNEQFF,TGTGCCAGCAGCCAACCCGGGACAGGGAAAAATGAGCAGTTCTTC
TRBV9,TRBJ2-7,-,TRBD2,CASSSGGGPTYEQYF,TGTGCCAGCAGCTCCGGGGGGGGGCCGACCTACGAGCAGTACTTC
TRBV4-1,TRBJ2-2,-,TRBD2,CASSQDSGGDAGELFF,TGCGCCAGCAGCCAAGATTCGGGGGGAGACGCCGGGGAGCTGTTTTTT